Below are 24 T cell receptor beta chains sequenced from a single sample in a study of blood T cell repertoires in COVID-19. Generated by immunoSEQ multiplex PCR, the TCRdb table keeps only in-frame clones and is missing some. The data hold 100,000 to 120,000 clones, with around 74% observed a single time. Sequencing was carried out using peripheral blood. The receptors come from a woman aged 55-75 years with acute or convalescent COVID-19.

This chain links TRBV11-3 with TRBJ2-2, with a weak D call TRBD2 (5 bases). The V end was cut by 4 bases, the J end by 4 bases, with 19 bases between. Germline CDR1 is SGHNT and CDR2 is YENEEA. The CDR3 length is 17 residues. This CDR3 reads CASSSRPASGPTGELFF. The CDR3 DNA sequence: TGTGCCAGCAGCTCAAGACCAGCGAGCGGTCCCACCGGGGAGCTGTTTTTT.

The rearrangement uses TRBV10-3 and TRBJ2-3, with 8 bases lining up with TRBD2. The CDR3 spans 16 residues. V trimming: 7 bases; J trimming: 2 bases; junction bases outside the gene matches: 11. Germline values: CDR1 ENHRY, CDR2 SYGVKD. The CDR3 region is CAINGRAGGDTDTQYF. CDR3 sequence (DNA): TGTGCCATCAACGGACGTGCCGGGGGGGACACAGATACGCAGTATTTT.

CDR3 amino acids: CASSQVQGMDGYTF. As DNA, the CDR3 is TGTGCCAGCAGCCAAGTCCAGGGAATGGATGGCTACACCTTC. The J gene is TRBJ1-2, the V gene TRBV3-1 (or the pseudogene TRBV3-2), with a weak D call TRBD1 (5 bases). The germline V and J ends were trimmed by 1 base and 6 bases, with 12 bases remaining between them. CDR1 is LGHDT, CDR2 YNNKEL, per germline (reference sequence). The CDR3 contains 14 residues.

This clone was found once. The V call is TRBV4-3, the J call TRBJ2-7, with D possibly being TRBD1 (6 bases). V lost 1 base and J lost 5, with 24 bases in between. Looked up from germline, CDR1 is LGHNA and CDR2 is YSLEER. The CDR3 covers 18 residues. The DNA of the CDR3 is TGCGCCAGCAGCCAAGCCCTAACAGGGACCTACTTTTCGGACGAGCAGTACTTC. This sequence encodes CASSQALTGTYFSDEQYF.

This clone has more than one count but fewer than ten. The chain joins TRBV28 to TRBJ1-2, with D maybe TRBD1 (6 bases). V lost 5 bases to trimming and J lost 0 bases, with 13 bases between them. The CDR3 consists of 15 residues. Germline loops: CDR1 MDHEN, CDR2 SYDVKM. The CDR3: CASSPRTEANYGYTF. CDR3 bases: TGTGCCAGCAGTCCCCGGACAGAAGCTAACTATGGCTACACCTTC.

This chain uses TRBV7-2 with TRBJ1-5, with TRBD1 matching 7 bases. Germline V gene sequence: CDR1 SGHTA, CDR2 FQGNSA. After removal of 2 bases from V and 4 bases from J, the junction contained 5 bases not matched to a gene. This CDR3 contains 15 residues. The CDR3: CASSLKGQANQPQHF. CDR3 bases: TGTGCCAGCAGCTTAAAAGGACAGGCAAATCAGCCCCAGCATTTT.

This clone was seen a single time. This chain uses TRBV7-3 with TRBJ2-3, with 7 bases that match TRBD2. The junction had 11 bases not matched to a gene; V was cut back by 5 bases and J by 3 bases. This CDR3 is built from 16 residues. The V gene's germline CDR1 is SGHTA and CDR2 FQGTGA. CDR3 loop: CASSPTGRAGTDTQYF. Written as DNA, the CDR3 is TGTGCCAGCAGCCCTACCGGACGAGCGGGGACAGATACGCAGTATTTT.

CDR3 sequence reads: CASITTGGFKDTQYF. The CDR3, as DNA: TGTGCCAGCATCACGACGGGAGGTTTCAAAGATACGCAGTATTTT. The chain uses TRBV28 and TRBJ2-3; 7 positions agree with TRBD2. This CDR3 spans 15 amino acids. Unmatched junction bases numbered 12, after V lost 7 bases and J lost 5 bases. CDR1 is MDHEN, CDR2 SYDVKM, per germline.

V gene TRBV28 combines with J gene TRBJ1-6; tentative D call: TRBD1 (6 bases). Trimming shortened V by 3 bases and J by 10 bases, and 19 bases separated the two germline ends. Germline loops: CDR1 MDHEN, CDR2 SYDVKM. The CDR3 contains 16 residues. CDR3 sequence: CASSFSTGGGGSPLHF. CDR3 in DNA: TGTGCCAGCAGTTTTTCGACGGGAGGGGGTGGATCACCCCTCCACTTT.

V gene TRBV18 combines with J gene TRBJ1-6; 7 positions match TRBD1. Germline lookup yields CDR1 KGHSH and CDR2 LQKENI. V lost 2 bases, J lost 10 bases, and 8 bases stayed unmatched. The CDR3 is 15 residues long. CDR3 DNA: TGTGCCAGCTCACCATCGACAGGGATCCGCTCACCCCTCCACTTT. It is translated as CASSPSTGIRSPLHF.

The rearrangement joins TRBV18 to TRBJ1-2; TRBD1 aligns across 8 bases. With 1 base clipped from V and 4 bases from J, the junction kept 5 bases outside the gene matches. The CDR3 spans 15 residues. Per the germline V gene, CDR1 is KGHSH and CDR2 is LQKENI. The CDR3: CASSPLGQGAYGYTF. The CDR3 DNA reads TGTGCCAGCTCACCACTCGGACAGGGTGCCTATGGCTACACCTTC.

The V call is TRBV7-8, the J call TRBJ2-1, with 13 bases that match TRBD2. J lost 9 bases, V lost 2 bases, and 7 bases had no gene match. The germline gives CDR1 SGHVS, CDR2 FQNEAQ. The CDR3 is 16 amino acids. The CDR3 coding sequence is TGTGCCAGCAGCTTATTGTCACTAGCGGGGGGGAGTGAGCAGTTCTTC. Translated: CASSLLSLAGGSEQFF.

The chain is built from TRBV12-5 and TRBJ1-3; 7 positions agree with TRBD1. The CDR3 runs to 17 residues. The germline V gene has CDR1 LGHNT and CDR2 FRNRAP. J gave up 0 bases and V 1 base, and 6 bases lay outside the gene matches. CDR3 loop: CASGLDRQGGSGNTIYF. In DNA, the CDR3 is TGTGCTAGTGGTTTGGACCGACAGGGAGGCTCTGGAAACACCATATATTTT.

The J gene is TRBJ2-7, the V gene TRBV24-1, with TRBD1 matching over 8 bases. The CDR3 sequence is 13 residues long. Germline values: CDR1 KGHDR, CDR2 SFDVKD. V was pared by 6 bases and J by 7 bases, with 7 bases of the junction left unmatched. The CDR3 DNA sequence: TGTGCCACCAGTTCAGGACAGGGTGGAGAGCAGTACTTC. Amino acids: CATSSGQGGEQYF.

Only one count was recorded for this clone. The V and J genes are TRBV7-2 and TRBJ2-5; TRBD2 aligns across 7 bases. The CDR3 runs 14 residues. The V segment lost 6 bases and the J segment 1 base; nucleotides outside the gene matches: 5. Germline-derived CDR1 and CDR2 are SGHTA and FQGNSA. The CDR3 loop is CASSRASGQETQYF. DNA for the CDR3: TGTGCCAGCAGTCGGGCTAGCGGCCAAGAGACCCAGTACTTC.

This clone came up a few times. V usage is TRBV5-5 and J usage is TRBJ1-4; D is possibly TRBD1 (6 bases). Trimming removed 3 bases from V and 7 bases from J, with 16 bases in between. CDR1 SGHKS and CDR2 YYEKEE come from the germline V gene (reference sequence). The CDR3 runs to 15 residues. CDR3 in amino acids: CASSWSGGRIEKLFF. The CDR3 region has the DNA TGTGCCAGCAGCTGGTCGGGGGGCAGGATTGAAAAACTGTTTTTT.

This clone has more than one count but fewer than ten. The V gene is TRBV7-9, the J gene TRBJ2-3, with TRBD2 identical over 8 bases. Germline loops: CDR1 SEHNR, CDR2 FQNEAQ (reference sequence). Unmatched junction bases numbered 8, after V lost 10 bases and J lost 2 bases. The CDR3 is made up of 14 amino acids. The CDR3 region is CAIAPGGFTDTQYF. The CDR3 bases are TGTGCCATCGCACCGGGGGGGTTCACAGATACGCAGTATTTT.

The rearrangement uses TRBV5-6 and TRBJ2-7; a possible D gene is TRBD1 (6 bases). The ends were cut back, 3 bases at V and 1 base at J, with 17 bases in the middle. The CDR3 is made up of 16 amino acids. CDR1 and CDR2 (germline): SGHDT, YYEEEE. Here the CDR3 reads CASSSTGQGGSYEQYF. The CDR3 DNA reads TGTGCCAGCAGCTCGACAGGTCAAGGAGGATCCTACGAGCAGTACTTC.

The rearrangement joins TRBV3-1 (or the pseudogene TRBV3-2) to TRBJ1-3, with D perhaps matching TRBD1 (6 bases). CDR1 is LGHDT, CDR2 YNNKEL, per germline (reference sequence). CDR3 length: 16 amino acids. Trimming removed 0 bases from V and 0 bases from J, with 9 bases in between. This chain's CDR3 is CASSQETGLSGNTIYF. In DNA form, the CDR3 reads TGTGCCAGCAGCCAAGAGACAGGCCTCTCTGGAAACACCATATATTTT.

This clone came up once. A much larger clonotype is one base distant, so this may be a read error. Within the sample, other DNA sequences also encode this same CDR3. The rearrangement links TRBV5-1 to TRBJ1-1; D perhaps matches TRBD1 (5 bases). The CDR3 consists of 13 residues. CDR1 and CDR2 (germline): SGHRS, YFSETQ. V lost 4 bases and J 4 bases, leaving 11 bases between the germline ends. CDR3 amino acids: CASSLTGGTEAFF. The CDR3 nucleotides are TGCGCCAGCAGCCTGACCGGGGGCACTGAAGCTTTCTTT.

This clone appeared a few times. This chain uses TRBV30 with TRBJ2-7; 8 bases are a match to TRBD1. The germline V gene has CDR1 GTSNPN and CDR2 SVGIG (reference sequence). The V and J ends lost 3 bases and 4 bases, in that order; junction bases with no gene match: 2. The length of the CDR3 is 12 residues. Here the CDR3 DNA reads TGTGCCTGGAGCAGGGGGCTTTACGAGCAGTACTTC. Its protein product is CAWSRGLYEQYF.

This clone has more than one count but fewer than ten. The chain has TRBV7-8 and TRBJ2-7; the D gene is possibly TRBD1 (6 bases). The CDR3 contains 15 residues. Trimming removed 5 bases from V and 0 bases from J, with 14 bases in between. Germline values: CDR1 SGHVS, CDR2 FQNEAQ. The DNA for the CDR3 is TGTGCCAGCAGCATAGGGACACCTGACTCCTACGAGCAGTACTTC. Translation: CASSIGTPDSYEQYF.

This chain links TRBV28 with TRBJ2-2; D is unresolved. The CDR3 is 13 residues long. Trimming cost V 8 bases and J 0 bases, with 7 bases left between them. The V gene's germline CDR1 is MDHEN and CDR2 SYDVKM. CDR3 in amino acids: CASLEPNTGELFF. The CDR3 nucleotides are TGTGCCAGCTTAGAGCCGAACACCGGGGAGCTGTTTTTT. The full variable domain, in which reference TRBV28 and TRBJ2-2 provide the parts outside the CDR3, is DVKVTQSSRYLVKRTGEKVFLECVQDMDHENMFWYRQDPGLGLRLIYFSYDVKMKEKGDIPEGYSVSREKKERFSLILESASTNQTSMYLCASLEPNTGELFFGEGSRLTVL.

This clone was detected only a few times. The DNA for the CDR3 is TGCGCCAGCAGCTTGTCCATCCAAGAGACCCAGTACTTC. Its protein is CASSLSIQETQYF. V gene TRBV5-1 combines with J gene TRBJ2-5; D remains unclear. The V end lost 1 base, the J end lost 1 base, and 5 bases lay between the germline ends. The CDR3 consists of 13 residues. The germline V gene encodes CDR1 SGHRS and CDR2 YFSETQ.